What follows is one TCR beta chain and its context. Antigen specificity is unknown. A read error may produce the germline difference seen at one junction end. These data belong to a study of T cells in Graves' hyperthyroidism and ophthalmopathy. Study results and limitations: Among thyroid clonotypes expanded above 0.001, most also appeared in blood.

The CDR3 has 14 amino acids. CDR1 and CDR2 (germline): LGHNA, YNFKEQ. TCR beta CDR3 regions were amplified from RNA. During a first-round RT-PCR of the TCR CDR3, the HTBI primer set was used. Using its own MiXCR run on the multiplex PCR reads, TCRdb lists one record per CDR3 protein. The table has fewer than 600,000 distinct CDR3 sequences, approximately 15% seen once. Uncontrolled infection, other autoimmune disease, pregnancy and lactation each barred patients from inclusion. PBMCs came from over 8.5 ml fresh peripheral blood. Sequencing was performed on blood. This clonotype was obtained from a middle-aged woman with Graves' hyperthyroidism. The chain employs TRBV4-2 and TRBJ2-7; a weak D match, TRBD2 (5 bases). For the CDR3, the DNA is TGTGCCAGCAGCCAAGATTTAGCGCGCTACGAGCAGAACTTC. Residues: CASSQDLARYEQNF.